This T cell receptor (beta chain) comes out of a study of T cell repertoires in cytomegalovirus infection. One entry per CDR3 protein, called by TCRdb with MiXCR from the reads. The sample yields about 450,000 distinct CDR3 sequences, roughly a third seen once. Study-level points and caveats: Based on cumulative public TCR beta family frequency, carriers of CMV plus the relevant HLA were identified. HLA-C-restricted CMV clonotypes gave the most frequent clonotype in two of eight donors.

This clonotype was observed a single time. Its specificity is not known. Since no conserved phenylalanine or tryptophan closes the CDR3, a read error is the likely cause. The CDR3 spans 13 residues. Germline V lookup: CDR1 SQVTM, CDR2 ANQGSEA. J gave up 3 bases and V 7 bases, and 6 bases lay outside the gene matches. Material: PBMCs. The clonotype comes from a human donor in good health (CMV status not recorded). Some clones in this sample may be carry-over from other donors' samples. The chain links TRBV29-1 to TRBJ1-1; 9 positions agree with TRBD1. CDR3 amino acids: CSAGTGMDTEAFC. The DNA for the CDR3 is TGCAGCGCCGGGACAGGGATGGACACTGAAGCTTTCTGT.